This TCR beta chain was found in a study of shared clonotypes between healthy human individuals (dated by TCRdb to about 2020). Study-wide context: A couple of women and a few men aged 18 to 49 years were included in the cohort. For each donor, three plates each were used for CD4 naive and CD4 memory, two plates were used for CD8 naive, and one plate was used for CD8 memory. The study deeply sequenced blood TCR repertoires of about five healthy adults to estimate repertoire size and the extent of clonotype sharing between individuals. To increase sequencing depth and limit assay-specific biases, TCR repertoire library preparation and sequencing were carried out by different laboratories using diverse techniques. Between about 0.85 and 10 billion PBMCs per donor were obtained by leukapheresis. Findings and caveats that apply to the study as a whole: Larger estimated clonotype richness was generally found for naive subsets than for memory subsets. Clonotypes shared by all four sorted-subset donors showed higher generation probabilities than non-shared clonotypes. Sharing across a handful of donors was observed for approximately 5% of naive CD4, around 3.5% of naive CD8, over 2% of memory CD4, and roughly 0.4% of memory CD8 clonotypes. Incomplete sequencing was indicated by rarefaction of sorted-subset datasets, despite the large sequencing depth. Because the study included only a small number of donors, the genetic and exposure-history diversity represented was limited. Pairwise subsampling led to the expectation that sequencing depth would affect the degree of clonotype sharing among donors. Sampling was limited to blood, and TCR repertoires in tissue likely differ from TCR repertoires in blood.

Donors were healthy HIV-negative adults with no recently reported acute infections or vaccinations. All donors were Caucasian adults living in Nashville, Tennessee, USA. CD8 memory samples were composed of magnetically selected CD45RO+ cells combined with CCR7-negative CD45RA+ effector memory (TemRA) cells. Blood was collected by leukapheresis, and PBMCs were isolated by Ficoll-Histopaque density gradient centrifugation and then cryopreserved in liquid nitrogen vapor phase. Analytical flow cytometry was used to check the purity and quantity of every magnetically sorted T cell population. Genomic DNA was isolated from every sorted fraction and measured by UV absorbance on a Nanodrop 2000c. Here V drops 5 bases and J drops 5 bases, and the junction holds 12 bases not matched to any gene. The germline V gene (reference sequence) specifies MNHEY as CDR1 and SMNVEV as CDR2. From the cysteine through the phenylalanine, the CDR3 covers 16 amino acids. The entry retains the CDR3 DNA only, 48 bases that are in frame from base 1.

Using the deep immunoSEQ assay, multiplex PCR amplified TCR CDR3 regions from genomic DNA. Genomic DNA extracted from each cell subset was distributed evenly over all wells of several immunoSEQ 96-well plates, and each plate served as one replicate. Each replicate PCR for sorted subsets received about 200 ng genomic DNA, equal to roughly 33,000 T cell genomes. Purified libraries were quantified with a Qubit 3.0 fluorometer, sized on a Bioanalyzer 2100, and re-quantified with the KAPA Library Quantification kit. Every immunoSEQ 96-well plate was sequenced on a dedicated single-read 150-cycle Illumina NextSeq 550 flow cell. In the source study's methods: Because only junctional sequences without quality scores were contained in the immunoSEQ output, filtering matching that applied to full-length reads could not be performed. To assign V/J genes and CDR3, sequences were annotated against IMGT germline references using PyIR, a Python wrapper for IgBLAST v1.9. Reads with weak V/J assignments (E-value above 1e-6), missing CDR3, stop codons, out-of-frame junctions, or ambiguous translated residues were removed. V3J clonotypes were defined by identical inferred V gene, J gene, and CDR3 amino acid sequence. Percentage overlap between repertoires was calculated by dividing the number of shared unique clonotypes by the size of the smaller repertoire. Richness of each repertoire was evaluated using RTK rarefaction, the Chao1 estimator, and Recon v2.1 estimates of unobserved clonotypes. Generation probabilities for all TCRbeta clonotypes obtained by the gDNA method from a handful of donors were computed using OLGA. This is the immuneACCESS table as TCRdb keeps it, with only in-frame sequences that have V and J called. A part of the clones is gone; compared with another copy, unresolved V genes explain less than half, and the rest is unexplained. V, J and clone size are those of that table, while D and trimming were read from the DNA. The sample table lists roughly 720,000 clones, roughly 87% of them with a count of one. The ten largest clonotypes hold roughly 36% of the sample.

Only a few counts were recorded for this clone. What this receptor recognizes is not known. No clone much larger than this one lies a single base away; base qualities are absent. Sequenced: memory CD8+ T cells from PBMCs. Interpreted using the paper, the cell subset or site label stands for: CD45RO+ cells pooled with CCR7-negative TemRA cells. The sequence came from a man younger than 30 in good health. Some clones in this sample may be carry-over from other donors' samples. The chain links TRBV27 with TRBJ1-5, and 7 bases in between align with TRBD1. The DNA is TGTGCCAGCAGTGAGAAGGGGGCACGGATAGATCAGCCCCAGCATTTT. This is translated as CASSEKGARIDQPQHF.